The T cell receptor (beta chain) under discussion was sequenced for a study of shared clonotypes between healthy human individuals. Using immunoSEQ multiplex PCR, the repertoire was profiled, and TCRdb retains in-frame clones only, with some absent. The repertoire holds approximately 980,000 clones, with about three quarters as singletons. This CDR3 is built from 15 residues. The germline V gene encodes CDR1 SGHKS and CDR2 YYEKEE (reference sequence). Deletions cut 1 base from V and 2 bases from J, with 9 bases between. CD45RA+ naive and CD45RA-negative memory subsets were separated from CD4+ cells. The study, taken as a whole, reports: Naive subsets generally had larger estimated richness than memory subsets.

This clone came up once. Antigen: not known. The sequence was obtained from a man aged 18 to 29 in good health. The sample taken for sequencing was memory CD4+ T cells sorted from blood. Specified subset: CD45RA-negative fraction. The rearrangement uses TRBV5-5 and TRBJ1-4; the D gene is possibly TRBD1 (5 bases). CDR3 amino acids: CASSLKWGTNEKLFF. The CDR3 DNA reads as TGTGCCAGCAGCTTGAAGTGGGGGACTAATGAAAAACTGTTTTTT.